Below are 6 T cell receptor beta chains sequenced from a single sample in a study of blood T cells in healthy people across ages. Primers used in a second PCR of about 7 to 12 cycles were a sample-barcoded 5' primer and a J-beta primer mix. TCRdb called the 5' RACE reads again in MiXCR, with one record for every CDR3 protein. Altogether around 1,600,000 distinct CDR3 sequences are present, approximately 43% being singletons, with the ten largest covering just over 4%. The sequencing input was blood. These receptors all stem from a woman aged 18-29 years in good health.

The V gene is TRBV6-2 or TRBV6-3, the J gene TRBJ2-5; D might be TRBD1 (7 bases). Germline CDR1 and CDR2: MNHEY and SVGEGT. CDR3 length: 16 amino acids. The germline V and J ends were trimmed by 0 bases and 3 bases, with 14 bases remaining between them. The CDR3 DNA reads TGTGCCAGCAGTTACTCGCGACTCAGGGGGGAAGAGACCCAGTACTTC. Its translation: CASSYSRLRGEETQYF.

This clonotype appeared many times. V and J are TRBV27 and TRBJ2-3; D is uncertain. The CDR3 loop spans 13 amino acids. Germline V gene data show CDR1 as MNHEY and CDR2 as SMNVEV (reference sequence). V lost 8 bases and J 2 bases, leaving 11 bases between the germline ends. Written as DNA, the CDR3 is TGTGCCAGCTCCCTCTTCCCCACAGATACGCAGTATTTT. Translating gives CASSLFPTDTQYF.

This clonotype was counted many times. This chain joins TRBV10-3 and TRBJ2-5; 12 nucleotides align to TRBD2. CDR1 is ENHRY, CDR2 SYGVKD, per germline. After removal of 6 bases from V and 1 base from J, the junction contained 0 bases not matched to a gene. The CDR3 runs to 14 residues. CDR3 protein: CAIRTSGGQETQYF. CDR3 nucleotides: TGTGCCATCAGGACTAGCGGGGGCCAAGAGACCCAGTACTTC.

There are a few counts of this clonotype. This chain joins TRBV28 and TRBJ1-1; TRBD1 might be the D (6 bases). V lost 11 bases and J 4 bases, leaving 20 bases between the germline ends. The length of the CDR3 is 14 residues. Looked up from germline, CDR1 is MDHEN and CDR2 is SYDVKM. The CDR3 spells CASWDITLITEAFF. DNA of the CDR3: TGTGCCTCGTGGGACATTACCCTAATCACTGAAGCTTTCTTT.

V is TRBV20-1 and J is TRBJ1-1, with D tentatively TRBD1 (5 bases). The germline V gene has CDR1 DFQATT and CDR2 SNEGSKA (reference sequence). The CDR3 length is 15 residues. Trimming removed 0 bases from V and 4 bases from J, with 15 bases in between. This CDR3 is CSARDAQGGTTEAFF. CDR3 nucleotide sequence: TGCAGTGCTAGAGATGCTCAGGGTGGAACCACTGAAGCTTTCTTT.

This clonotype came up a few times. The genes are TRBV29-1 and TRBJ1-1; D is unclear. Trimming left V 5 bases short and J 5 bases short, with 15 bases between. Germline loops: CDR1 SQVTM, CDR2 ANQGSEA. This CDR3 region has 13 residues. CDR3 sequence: CSVSTGSGTEAFF. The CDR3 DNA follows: TGCAGCGTTTCCACGGGTAGTGGTACTGAAGCTTTCTTT.